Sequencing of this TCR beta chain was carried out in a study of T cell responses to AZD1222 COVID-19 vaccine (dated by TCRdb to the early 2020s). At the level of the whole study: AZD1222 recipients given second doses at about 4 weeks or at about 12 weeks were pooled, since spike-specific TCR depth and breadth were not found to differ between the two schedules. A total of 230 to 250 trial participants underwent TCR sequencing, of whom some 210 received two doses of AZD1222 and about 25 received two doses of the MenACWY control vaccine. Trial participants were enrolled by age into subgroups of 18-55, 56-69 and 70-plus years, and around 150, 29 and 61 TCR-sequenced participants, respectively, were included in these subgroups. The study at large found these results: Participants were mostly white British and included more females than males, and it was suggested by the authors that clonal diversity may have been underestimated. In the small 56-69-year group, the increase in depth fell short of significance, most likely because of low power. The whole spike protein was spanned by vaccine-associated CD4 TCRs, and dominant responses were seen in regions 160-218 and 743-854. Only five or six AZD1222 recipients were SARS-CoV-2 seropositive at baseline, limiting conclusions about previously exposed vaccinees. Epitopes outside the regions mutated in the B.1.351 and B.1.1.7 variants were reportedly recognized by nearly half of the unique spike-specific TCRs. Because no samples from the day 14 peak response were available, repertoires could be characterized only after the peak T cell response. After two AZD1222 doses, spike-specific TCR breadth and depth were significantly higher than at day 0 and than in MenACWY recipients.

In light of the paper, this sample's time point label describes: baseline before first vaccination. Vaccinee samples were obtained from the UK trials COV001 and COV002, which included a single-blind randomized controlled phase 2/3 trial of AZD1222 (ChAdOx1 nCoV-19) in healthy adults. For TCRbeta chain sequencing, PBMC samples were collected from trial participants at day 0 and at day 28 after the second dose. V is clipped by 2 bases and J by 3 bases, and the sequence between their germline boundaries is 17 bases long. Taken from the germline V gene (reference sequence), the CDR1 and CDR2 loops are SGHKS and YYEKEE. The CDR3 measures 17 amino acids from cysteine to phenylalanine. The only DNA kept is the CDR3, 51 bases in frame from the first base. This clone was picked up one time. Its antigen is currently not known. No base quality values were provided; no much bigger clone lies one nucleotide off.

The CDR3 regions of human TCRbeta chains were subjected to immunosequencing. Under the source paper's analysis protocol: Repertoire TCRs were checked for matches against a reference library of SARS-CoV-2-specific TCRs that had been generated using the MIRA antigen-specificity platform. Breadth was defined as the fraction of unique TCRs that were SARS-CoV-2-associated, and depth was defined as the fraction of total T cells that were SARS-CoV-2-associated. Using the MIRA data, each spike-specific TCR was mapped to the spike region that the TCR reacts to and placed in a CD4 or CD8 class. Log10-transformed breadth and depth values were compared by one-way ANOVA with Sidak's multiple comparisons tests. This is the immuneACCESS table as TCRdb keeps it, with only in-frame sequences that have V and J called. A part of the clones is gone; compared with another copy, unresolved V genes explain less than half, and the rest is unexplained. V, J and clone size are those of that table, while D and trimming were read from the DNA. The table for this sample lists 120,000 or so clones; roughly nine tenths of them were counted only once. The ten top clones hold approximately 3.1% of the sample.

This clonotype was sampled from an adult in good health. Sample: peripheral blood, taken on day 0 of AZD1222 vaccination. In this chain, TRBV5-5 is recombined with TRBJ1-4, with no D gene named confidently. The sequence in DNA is TGTGCCAGCAGCTTACCCCCTGTTGGGGTGGCTAATGAAAAACTGTTTTTT. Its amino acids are CASSLPPVGVANEKLFF. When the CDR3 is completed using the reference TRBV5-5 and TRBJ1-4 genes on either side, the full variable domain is DAGVTQSPTHLIKTRGQQVTLRCSPISGHKSVSWYQQVLGQGPQFIFQYYEKEERGRGNFPDRFSARQFPNYSSELNVNALLLGDSALYLCASSLPPVGVANEKLFFGSGTQLSVL.